This passage covers 27 T cell receptor beta chains from one sample sequenced in a study of cytotoxic CD8 clonotypes in ibrutinib-treated CLL (dated by TCRdb to the early 2020s). Library preparation was by the immunoSEQ multiplex PCR assay. The immuneACCESS repertoire file appears here via TCRdb, limited to in-frame rearrangements. These files lack a portion of the clones; in checked studies, under half of the deficit traces to unresolved V genes, and the cause of the others is not known. This sample is represented by fewer than 300,000 clones; approximately 76% of them were singletons. Of the sample, about 5.8% is held by the ten largest clones. The time point label for this specimen denotes: progressive disease on ibrutinib. This sample comprised PBMCs, obtained at disease progression, from a patient treated with ibrutinib. These receptors all stem from a human donor with chronic lymphocytic leukemia.

CDR3 amino acids: CASSSSGTDGNTIYF. The CDR3 coding sequence is TGCGCCAGCAGCTCCTCAGGGACGGATGGAAACACCATATATTTT. V usage is TRBV5-1 and J usage is TRBJ1-3; D is possibly TRBD1 (5 bases). The V end was cut by 3 bases, the J end by 3 bases, with 13 bases between. Germline CDR1 is SGHRS and CDR2 is YFSETQ. The CDR3 is 15 amino acids.

This clone was recorded only once. The same CDR3 can be traced to other DNA sequences in this sample. The chain uses TRBV27 and TRBJ2-1; unclear D gene. Between the trimmed V and J ends, which lost 3 bases and 4 bases, there was a span of 1 base. CDR1 is MNHEY, CDR2 SMNVEV, per germline (reference sequence). The CDR3 spans 11 residues. The CDR3 is CASSLYNEQFF. CDR3 coding DNA: TGTGCCAGCAGTTTGTACAATGAGCAGTTCTTC.

This CDR3 reads CASSLAPPRQLNSPLHF. The CDR3 bases are TGTGCCAGCAGCTTGGCCCCCCCGAGACAGCTGAATTCACCCCTCCACTTT. V usage is TRBV5-4 and J usage is TRBJ1-6; D perhaps matches TRBD1 (5 bases). The CDR3 runs to 17 residues. Trimming removed 0 bases from V and 7 bases from J, with 17 bases in between. The germline V gene has CDR1 SGHNT and CDR2 YYREEE (reference sequence).

This clone was picked up one time. The chain recombines TRBV7-3 with TRBJ2-1; D remains ambiguous. The V end lost 0 bases, the J end lost 8 bases, and 14 bases lay between the germline ends. Germline V lookup: CDR1 SGHTA, CDR2 FQGTGA. There are 15 residues in the CDR3. The CDR3 loop is CASSLTARPGDEQFF. CDR3 bases: TGTGCCAGCAGCTTAACGGCGCGTCCTGGGGATGAGCAGTTCTTC.

The J gene is TRBJ2-1, the V gene TRBV5-1; tentative D call: TRBD1 (5 bases). CDR3 length equals 14 residues. V lost 4 bases to trimming and J lost 6 bases, with 14 bases between them. The V gene's germline CDR1 is SGHRS and CDR2 YFSETQ. The DNA of the CDR3 is TGCGCCAGCAGCGAGTATCAGGGCCCCAATGAGCAGTTCTTC. Residues: CASSEYQGPNEQFF.

The V and J genes are TRBV2 and TRBJ2-7, with D perhaps TRBD1 (5 bases). Trimming removed 4 bases from V and 5 bases from J, with 15 bases in between. The CDR3 is 14 amino acids. CDR1 is SNHLY, CDR2 FYNNEI, per germline. CDR3 amino acids: CASSVGPIGHEQYF. Here the CDR3 DNA reads TGTGCCAGCAGTGTGGGGCCAATAGGCCACGAGCAGTACTTC.

The rearrangement joins TRBV18 to TRBJ2-3; 9 bases are a match to TRBD2. The CDR3 length is 15 residues. Germline V gene sequence: CDR1 KGHSH, CDR2 LQKENI. Losses at the gene ends were 0 bases for V and 5 bases for J; bases not matched to a gene: 3. The CDR3 region is CASSPPSGRGDTQYF. The CDR3 DNA follows: TGTGCCAGCTCACCACCTAGCGGGAGAGGAGATACGCAGTATTTT. Together with reference TRBV18 and TRBJ2-3, the CDR3 gives the full variable domain: NAGVMQNPRHLVRRRGQEARLRCSPMKGHSHVYWYRQLPEEGLKFMVYLQKENIIDESGMPKERFSAEFPKEGPSILRIQQVVRGDSAAYFCASSPPSGRGDTQYFGPGTRLTVL.

The J gene is TRBJ2-7, the V gene TRBV2; maybe TRBD1 (6 bases). V was cut by 6 bases and J by 2 bases, with 17 bases left in between. The CDR3 has 15 amino acids. CDR1 is SNHLY and CDR2 is FYNNEI in the germline V gene. This CDR3 is CASRALRGRPYEQYF. For the CDR3, the DNA is TGTGCCAGCAGGGCCCTCAGGGGAAGACCCTACGAGCAGTACTTC.

V gene TRBV5-1 combines with J gene TRBJ1-2; 7 positions agree with TRBD1. The CDR3 totals 17 residues. The germline gives CDR1 SGHRS, CDR2 YFSETQ. V lost 4 bases to trimming and J lost 4 bases; unmatched junction nucleotides: 16. This CDR3 is CASSLNPGQKSSYGYTF. The CDR3 DNA is TGCGCCAGCAGCCTCAATCCGGGACAGAAATCCAGCTATGGCTACACCTTC.

This chain uses TRBV29-1 with TRBJ2-6; D is possibly TRBD1 (5 bases). V lost 7 bases and J 1 base, leaving 11 bases between the germline ends. This CDR3 spans 14 amino acids. Per germline, CDR1 SQVTM and CDR2 ANQGSEA. Here the CDR3 reads CSALPGSGANVLTF. CDR3 sequence (DNA): TGCAGCGCCTTGCCAGGGTCTGGGGCCAACGTCCTGACTTTC. Full variable domain (rest looked up from reference TRBV29-1 and TRBJ2-6): SAVISQKPSRDICQRGTSLTIQCQVDSQVTMMFWYRQQPGQSLTLIATANQGSEATYESGFVIDKFPISRPNLTFSTLTVSNMSPEDSSIYLCSALPGSGANVLTFGAGSRLTVL.

The chain is built from TRBV2 and TRBJ2-5, with no clear D. The CDR3 totals 12 residues. Trimming removed 2 bases at V and 5 bases at J, with 6 bases between. Germline loops: CDR1 SNHLY, CDR2 FYNNEI. CDR3 region: CASSENEETQYF. The CDR3 DNA follows: TGTGCCAGCAGTGAAAATGAGGAGACCCAGTACTTC. The full variable domain, with the rest looked up from reference TRBV2 and TRBJ2-5, is EPEVTQTPSHQVTQMGQEVILRCVPISNHLYFYWYRQILGQKVEFLVSFYNNEISEKSEIFDDQFSVERPDGSNFTLKIRSTKLEDSAMYFCASSENEETQYFGPGTRLLVL.

This clone was counted between two and nine times. This sequence joins TRBV5-6 and TRBJ2-1; D ambiguous. CDR1 SGHDT and CDR2 YYEEEE come from the germline V gene. V gave up 0 bases and J gave up 4 bases, with 8 bases separating them. CDR3 length equals 14 residues. CDR3 sequence: CASSLVAQYNEQFF. The CDR3 nucleotides read TGTGCCAGCAGCTTGGTGGCACAATACAATGAGCAGTTCTTC.

The rearrangement links TRBV19 to TRBJ1-4; a possible D gene is TRBD1 (6 bases). Trimming took 2 bases from V and 1 from J, leaving 14 bases between them. This CDR3 comprises 17 residues. CDR1 and CDR2 from the germline V gene are LNHDA and SQIVND (reference sequence). CDR3 amino acids: CASSITGIRGTNEKLFF. The CDR3 DNA is TGTGCCAGTAGTATAACAGGGATCAGGGGAACTAATGAAAAACTGTTTTTT.

This rearrangement joins TRBV18 to TRBJ2-7, with 8 bases lining up with TRBD1. CDR1 is KGHSH, CDR2 LQKENI, per germline. The V segment lost 5 bases and the J segment 4 bases; nucleotides outside the gene matches: 7. This CDR3 region has 14 residues. The CDR3 loop is CASSKAGGRYEQYF. DNA of the CDR3: TGTGCCAGCTCAAAGGCAGGGGGCAGGTACGAGCAGTACTTC.

This rearrangement joins TRBV5-4 to TRBJ2-5; D tentatively fits TRBD1 or TRBD2 (5 bases each). V lost 2 bases to trimming and J lost 7 bases, with 12 bases between them. This CDR3 has 13 amino acids. Germline values: CDR1 SGHNT, CDR2 YYREEE (reference sequence). CDR3 sequence reads: CASSFDSRGTQYF. The CDR3 DNA reads as TGTGCCAGCAGCTTCGACAGCCGGGGGACCCAGTACTTC.

The chain uses TRBV7-9 and TRBJ2-1; possibly TRBD1 or TRBD2 for D (5 bases each). V dropped 4 bases and J dropped 3 bases, with 19 bases sitting between them. CDR3 size: 17 residues. Germline V CDR1 and CDR2: SEHNR, FQNEAQ (reference sequence). The CDR3 DNA reads TGTGCCAGCAGCTCAGACCCGGGACGGACTTACTACAATGAGCAGTTCTTC. Amino acid sequence: CASSSDPGRTYYNEQFF.

The J gene is TRBJ2-5, the V gene TRBV9; TRBD2 matches 9 bases. CDR3 length: 16 residues. The V gene end was trimmed by 3 bases and the J gene end by 4 bases; junction bases not matched to a gene: 10. Looked up from germline, CDR1 is SGDLS and CDR2 is YYNGEE. CDR3 DNA sequence: TGTGCCAGCAGCGCAGGCGGGGGGGCCATTGGAGAGACCCAGTACTTC. As protein: CASSAGGGAIGETQYF.

This chain uses TRBV13 with TRBJ2-3; 15 nucleotides line up with TRBD2. Trimming removed 5 bases from V and 2 bases from J; junction bases left unmatched: 5. CDR1 and CDR2 (germline): PRHDT, FYEKMQ (reference sequence). This CDR3 comprises 17 residues. CDR3 nucleotide sequence: TGTGCCAGCAGCGGACTAGCGGGGGGGCGGGTCACAGATACGCAGTATTTT. Translating gives CASSGLAGGRVTDTQYF.

This chain connects TRBV4-1 to TRBJ1-1, with D hard to call. The CDR3 length is 12 residues. Trimming took off 3 bases at V and 5 bases at J, with 7 bases between the two ends. The germline CDR1 and CDR2 sequences are MGHRA and YSYEKL. CDR3 region: CASSHGDTEAFF. The CDR3 DNA reads TGCGCCAGCAGCCATGGAGATACTGAAGCTTTCTTT.

The chain has TRBV4-1 and TRBJ2-6; TRBD1 agrees at 11 bases. The V gene end was trimmed by 0 bases and the J gene end by 4 bases; junction bases not matched to a gene: 8. Germline CDR1 MGHRA, CDR2 YSYEKL. The CDR3 covers 19 residues. The CDR3 DNA reads TGCGCCAGCAGCCAAGATCTAGGACAGGGGGCGGGAGGGGCCAACGTCCTGACTTTC. Protein product: CASSQDLGQGAGGANVLTF.

The J gene is TRBJ2-5, the V gene TRBV28; tentatively, D is TRBD1 or TRBD2 (5 bases each). The ends were cut back, 7 bases at V and 1 base at J, with 16 bases in the middle. Germline V lookup: CDR1 MDHEN, CDR2 SYDVKM. The CDR3 is 15 residues long. In nucleotides, the CDR3 is TGTGCCAGCAAAAATAGGGGACCGTTCCAAGAGACCCAGTACTTC. Translated: CASKNRGPFQETQYF.

The chain couples TRBV2 to TRBJ2-3; 14 nucleotides match TRBD2. V dropped 6 bases and J dropped 1; count of bases not matched to a gene: 9. Germline V gene lookup returns CDR1 SNHLY and CDR2 FYNNEI. This CDR3 region has 18 residues. The CDR3 nucleotides are TGTGCCAGCAGACGTCGACTAGCGGGGGGGCCCCGCACAGATACGCAGTATTTT. This sequence encodes CASRRRLAGGPRTDTQYF.

On this clone: Other DNA variants within this sample encode the same CDR3. This sequence joins TRBV7-8 and TRBJ1-3; unclear D gene. The CDR3 length is 13 residues. Between the trimmed V and J ends, which lost 0 bases and 4 bases, there was a span of 4 bases. CDR1 and CDR2 (germline): SGHVS, FQNEAQ. The CDR3 here is CASSLAGGNTIYF. DNA for the CDR3: TGTGCCAGCAGCTTAGCTGGGGGAAACACCATATATTTT.

The chain is built from TRBV6-5 and TRBJ2-7; the D gene is possibly TRBD2 (7 bases). This CDR3 comprises 15 residues. V was trimmed by 5 bases and J by 3 bases, leaving 17 bases between them. The germline gives CDR1 MNHEY, CDR2 SVGAGI. In nucleotides, the CDR3 is TGTGCCAGCAGTCGACCGGCCGGGGGGCGCTACGAGCAGTACTTC. It specifies CASSRPAGGRYEQYF.

The chain recombines TRBV7-8 with TRBJ1-2, with 9 bases fitting TRBD1. The CDR3 is made up of 14 amino acids. CDR1 and CDR2 from the germline V gene are SGHVS and FQNEAQ. The V and J ends lost 5 bases and 7 bases, in that order; junction bases with no gene match: 8. Written as DNA, the CDR3 is TGTGCCAGCAGCCCTCCGGGACAGGGACGTGGCTACACCTTC. The encoded protein is CASSPPGQGRGYTF.

This clone has just one count. The chain recombines TRBV14 with TRBJ2-5; 11 bases are a match to TRBD2. Germline assignment: CDR1 SGHDN and CDR2 FVKESK. Trimming at V came to 1 base and at J to 4 bases, leaving 20 bases not matched to a gene. The CDR3 extends over 21 amino acids. The chain's CDR3 is CASSQGPVASGGYRVRETQYF. DNA of the CDR3: TGTGCCAGCAGCCAAGGTCCCGTGGCTAGCGGGGGGTATCGGGTACGAGAGACCCAGTACTTC. The whole variable domain, remainder taken from reference TRBV14 and TRBJ2-5, is EAGVTQFPSHSVIEKGQTVTLRCDPISGHDNLYWYRRVMGKEIKFLLHFVKESKQDESGMPNNRFLAERTGGTYSTLKVQPAELEDSGVYFCASSQGPVASGGYRVRETQYFGPGTRLLVL.

The J gene is TRBJ2-3, the V gene TRBV10-3, with 14 bases matching TRBD2. CDR3 length: 14 amino acids. V lost 10 bases to trimming and J lost 5 bases; unmatched junction nucleotides: 5. Germline assignment: CDR1 ENHRY and CDR2 SYGVKD. In nucleotides, the CDR3 is TGTGCCACCGAGACTAGCGGGGGGGGAGATACGCAGTATTTT. It is translated as CATETSGGGDTQYF.